The 4 T cell receptor beta chains below all came from one sample that was sequenced in a study of blood T cells in healthy people across ages. Then a second PCR, running roughly 7 to 11 cycles, was carried out with a sample-barcoded 5' primer and a J-beta primer mix. One entry per CDR3 protein results from TCRdb running MiXCR on the 5' RACE reads. Of around 400,000 distinct CDR3 sequences in the sample, about 55% were seen once. Material: blood. Receptors were obtained from a man aged 55 to 70 in good health.

The chain couples TRBV6-1 to TRBJ1-2, with D possibly matching TRBD1 (5 bases). The CDR3 loop spans 14 amino acids. The germline gives CDR1 MNHNS, CDR2 SASEGT. Trimming stripped 0 bases from V and 4 bases from J, with 9 bases between. This CDR3 reads CASSEAGAGYGYTF. As DNA, the CDR3 is TGTGCCAGCAGTGAAGCAGGGGCGGGCTATGGCTACACCTTC.

V usage is TRBV20-1 and J usage is TRBJ2-4; no reliable D call. CDR1 is DFQATT and CDR2 is SNEGSKA in the germline V gene (reference sequence). The CDR3 spans 16 residues. V lost 2 bases, J lost 0 bases, and 14 bases lay in between. As DNA, the CDR3 is TGCAGTGCTAGAAAATGGGCCAGTGGAGCCAAAAACATTCAGTACTTC. Translating gives CSARKWASGAKNIQYF.

Many counts were recorded for this clonotype. The chain uses TRBV28 and TRBJ2-7; no definite D call. Germline assignment: CDR1 MDHEN and CDR2 SYDVKM. Trimming left V 5 bases short and J 2 bases short, with 4 bases between. The CDR3 is 11 amino acids. The CDR3 DNA sequence: TGTGCCAGCAGTCAGACCTACGAGCAGTACTTC. It codes for CASSQTYEQYF.

This chain connects TRBV27 to TRBJ2-7; 9 positions match TRBD2. The end of the DNA aligns better with TRBJ2-5, so the J call may be wrong. Germline CDR1 and CDR2: MNHEY and SMNVEV (reference sequence). The CDR3 covers 16 residues. The CDR3 DNA follows: TGTGCCAGCAGTTCCCTCCTAGCGGGAAGGGGAGAGACCCAGTACTTC. As protein: CASSSLLAGRGETQYF.